This T cell receptor (beta chain) was observed in a study of T cell changes during pregnancy in multiple sclerosis. V lost 2 bases and J 3 bases, leaving 26 bases between the germline ends. The length of the CDR3 is 19 residues. From germline, CDR1 is SGHDT and CDR2 YYEEEE. Profiling relied on immunoSEQ multiplex PCR, and the TCRdb table lists in-frame clones only, not all of them. The sample has about 68,000 clones, 90% seen once; the top ten hold more than 1.4%. V and J are TRBV5-6 and TRBJ1-2; the D gene is possibly TRBD1 (5 bases). The sample here was peripheral blood, taken in the third trimester of pregnancy. The source of this sequence is a female donor with multiple sclerosis, enrolled in a pregnancy study. CDR3 residues: CASSLFSGTNAPPYYGYTF. The CDR3 region has the DNA TGTGCCAGCAGCTTATTTTCCGGGACTAACGCTCCCCCGTACTATGGCTACACCTTC.